This TCR beta chain is drawn from a study of cytomegalovirus exposure and HLA in healthy donors (dated by TCRdb to about 2017). Some background on the complete study: An earlier analysis of under 600 of the donors reported about 250 Gb of sequence data and around 120 million unique TCR beta sequences from some 180 million T cells. Using immunosequencing, the study profiled T cell repertoires from 500 to 800 subjects and related those repertoires to cytomegalovirus serostatus. Class I and class II HLA loci were covered by the typing at four-digit resolution. Besides the first cohort of approximately 670 subjects, a separate validation cohort made up of some 110 different subjects was used. Of the roughly 390 genotyped donors, about 80% fell in the genetic ancestry cluster associated with self-reported Caucasian donors. Across approximately 420 genotyped donors of the cohort, an average of about 240,000 unique TCR beta nucleotide sequences per donor were sequenced, and roughly 20% of those sequences were non-productive. Roughly 5 DR-DQ haplotypes were handled as single units for association and clustering because linkage in the cohort was strong. High-throughput TCR immunosequencing, statistical association of individual TCRs with disease status, and machine learning were combined to predict cytomegalovirus infection status. The later analysis used no new phenotypic data to find candidate immune exposures, relying instead on TCR beta sequences and their occurrence across donors. In an earlier analysis of 587 of the donors, high-throughput TCR beta sequencing was used to judge whether each TCR beta V gene segment behaved as functional or pseudogenic. About 300 gigabases of sequencing data and approximately 85 million unique TCR sequences were included in an early release covering 550 to 800 HLA-typed donors. Genome-wide SNP genotypes for about 65% of the roughly 670 donors were used in a later genetic analysis, which treated that subset as a discovery cohort. A later analysis re-examined previously published TCR beta repertoires from more than 600 donors and added high-resolution HLA genotyping to investigate patterns of TCR occurrence. The number of donors typed differed by locus, with about 629-630 for A, B, C, DRB1 and DQB1, more than 500 for DQA1, 600 to 610 for DPA1, and some 450 for DPB1. Every repertoire in the discovery cohort had been generated on one and the same sequencing platform. Donor age, sex, ethnicity and CMV serostatus were collected together with the repertoire data. The study was designed to test whether signatures of past pathogen exposure could be identified by cataloging public T cell receptors. The study at large found these results: In a later analysis, HLA-associated TCR beta chains were found to be more clonally expanded and to have lower generation probabilities than equally common non-associated chains. A later analysis associated about 16,000 TCR beta sequences with specific HLA alleles at a false discovery rate of 0.05. A later analysis found that most CMV-associated TCR beta chains appeared HLA-restricted, with HLA associations seemingly driven largely by CMV exposure. In a later genetic analysis, fewer N-insertions in productive TCRs were reported among donors in an Asian-associated ancestry cluster than the approximately 710-donor mean. Sequencing depth was assumed to be roughly uniform across donors in the presence/absence analyses, though that assumption may not hold. According to a later analysis, parvovirus B19, influenza, CMV and Epstein-Barr virus appeared linked to several top co-occurrence clusters. Most TCR sequences were seen in very few donors, while some public TCRs were found in many individuals. The cohort was sequenced for TCR beta chains only, and without alpha or paired-chain data the features that could be detected were limited. A later genetic analysis associated a missense DCLRE1C variant with V-gene and J-gene trimming of TCR beta chains, and an independent cohort replicated the association. Linkage disequilibrium might explain the correlated functional status among segregating V segments, but an unknown experimental factor could not be excluded. When HLA alleles, especially DR and DQ, strongly co-occurred, TCR associations were difficult to assign to individual alleles. Approximately 16 rarely observed V segments, including chromosome 9 orphons, were excluded from the earlier analysis of almost 600 of the donors because counts were too low. For the cohort, immune exposure information was limited to CMV serostatus. In the study, 150 to 200 TCR beta chains were listed as associated with cytomegalovirus. A further reported finding was that TCR beta sequences accurately predicted the HLA-A and HLA-B alleles for most subjects in the first cohort. A later analysis found that TCR association rates varied across HLA loci, with DRB1 alleles showing the most associated TCRs and HLA-C alleles the fewest. It was suggested by the authors that the approach could potentially be generalized to other disease states and immunological phenotypes. A cluster of highly shared sequence variants was judged likely to represent a technical artifact of the sequencing pipeline. In an earlier analysis of about 550 of the donors, most TCR beta V segments were observed in productive rearrangements about 90% or about 30% of the time, broadly matching IMGT annotations. HLA typing was unavailable for some donors at each locus, so association tests used only the typed subset. The classifier was reported to diagnose cytomegalovirus status with high specificity and sensitivity in both the original and validation cohorts. A few of the identified cytomegalovirus-associated TCR beta chains were confirmed in vitro to be specific for cytomegalovirus antigens.

With regard to this clone: Its antigen is not yet known. No much larger clonotype is one base removed from it; base qualities were not supplied.

The cohort comprised fewer than 700 healthy bone marrow donors. All cohort members were sampled while nominally healthy, although unrecorded immune exposures were likely present. The donor tested CMV seropositive and was one of the 289 seropositive cohort members. A peripheral blood sample was collected from each donor, and TCR beta sequencing was performed on peripheral blood mononuclear cells. The Qiagen DNeasy Blood Extraction Kit was used to extract genomic DNA from the blood cell samples. The library relied on the immunoSEQ multiplex PCR assay. The multiplex PCR relied on a mix of 60 forward primers for TCR Vbeta segments and 13 reverse primers for TCR Jbeta segments. The CDR3 region of rearranged TCR beta genes was amplified from genomic DNA by a multiplex PCR assay. On the Illumina HiSeq System, the amplified TCR beta libraries were sequenced as 87-base-pair reads. On the authors' methods: A later analysis tallied 70 million to 100 million unique TCR beta chains across the approximately 670 repertoires, and approximately 9.9 million of those chains were shared by two or more donors. A nearest-neighbor algorithm error-corrected the raw reads and collapsed the reads into unique sequences, merging closely related sequences to remove PCR and sequencing errors. CDR3 sequences were aligned to IMGT reference sequences to assign V, D and J gene segments. For a sequence to be retained, at least a six-nucleotide match to both a V gene segment and a J gene segment was required. A rearrangement counted as productive if the CDR3 had no stop codons and remained in frame with V and J, and every other rearrangement counted as non-productive. Following IMGT convention, CDR3 was defined as the stretch from the second conserved V-encoded cysteine up to the conserved J-encoded phenylalanine. Sequences without an unambiguous match to a single V gene segment were excluded from the earlier analysis of almost 600 of the donors. In an earlier analysis of some 590 of the donors, a V segment was called functional when productive rearrangements were above 56.7%, and segregating when the standard deviation between donors exceeded 5%. A statistical classification framework was built to diagnose cytomegalovirus status from the catalog of TCR beta chain sequences. In a later analysis, V and J genes were assigned by comparing TCR nucleotide sequences against IMGT/GENE-DB human TR gene sequences. In a later analysis, CDR3 sequences and most-parsimonious VDJ recombination scenarios were assigned using the TCRdist pipeline. In a later analysis, each TCR beta chain was defined by its CDR3 amino acid sequence together with its V-gene family, and reads lacking a unique V-gene family were excluded. As a way to deal with suspected cross-contamination and a sequencing artifact, a later analysis dropped under 600 nucleotide sequences that were highly shared and had low generation probability. In a later analysis, a clonal expansion index was calculated for each public chain from normalized within-repertoire ranks of inferred template counts. Generation probabilities in a later analysis came from a VDJ recombination model fitted to out-of-frame rearrangements, and those results were checked against IGoR. A later analysis scored TCR-TCR, TCR-HLA and TCR-CMV co-occurrence with hypergeometric tests, applying a repertoire-size bias correction to TCR pairs. To estimate false discovery rates, a later analysis permuted the HLA or CMV assignments 20 times. In a later analysis, co-occurring TCRs were grouped using DBSCAN, and TCRdist sequence similarity was added for clustering within HLA-allele-positive subsets. Repertoires with fewer than 30,000 or more than 120,000 public chains, plus five repertoires with anomalous nucleotide sharing, were excluded from co-occurrence clustering. TCRdb holds this immuneACCESS table with in-frame rearrangements only. Some clones are missing; in checked studies, unresolved V genes explain under half, and the rest has no known cause. The D gene and trimming were derived from the DNA, and the V and J assignments and clone size from that table. For this sample the table gives 150,000 to 200,000 clones, of which around 83% were detected only once. In total, the top ten clones hold 8.5% of the sample.

The source is a male donor in good health and CMV-seropositive. What was sequenced was PBMCs.

DNA sequence: TGTGCCAGCAGTTTCCGGCGGGAGGGCCAAGATACGCAGTATTTT. Its product reads: CASSFRREGQDTQYF. The rearranged segments are TRBV28 and TRBJ2-3, and 9 bases in between align with TRBD2. CDR1 and CDR2, per the germline V gene, are MDHEN and SYDVKM. Germline trimming: 3 bases from V, 5 bases from J; junction bases outside gene matches: 6. Taken from cysteine to phenylalanine, the CDR3 has 15 residues. Of the read, only the CDR3 DNA is kept; its 45 bases are in frame from base 1.